The 6 T cell receptor beta chains below were found in one sample sequenced in a study of cytomegalovirus exposure and HLA in healthy donors. The data were produced by immunoSEQ multiplex PCR, yet TCRdb's version contains in-frame clones alone and is incomplete. The data hold around 250,000 clones, with 90% observed a single time. The source material was PBMCs. The receptors come from a woman under 30 in good health and CMV-seronegative.

The chain couples TRBV7-2 to TRBJ2-5; 14 positions agree with TRBD2. V gave up 5 bases and J gave up 5 bases; unmatched junction bases: 4. The CDR3 loop spans 15 amino acids. The germline V gene has CDR1 SGHTA and CDR2 FQGNSA. The CDR3 protein is CASSKGLAGVETQYF. DNA of the CDR3: TGTGCCAGCAGCAAGGGACTAGCGGGGGTGGAGACCCAGTACTTC.

The chain has TRBV6-5 and TRBJ2-4; TRBD2 matches 11 bases. This CDR3 has 14 residues. The V gene's germline CDR1 is MNHEY and CDR2 SVGAGI. The ends lost 6 bases at V and 8 bases at J; junction bases unmatched: 6. The CDR3 is CASSPRTSGYIQYF. The DNA of the CDR3 is TGTGCCAGCAGCCCCCGGACTAGCGGGTACATTCAGTACTTC.

CDR3 protein: CASMTPTDHSPLHF. The DNA for the CDR3 is TGTGCCAGCATGACCCCGACTGATCATTCACCCCTCCACTTT. V usage is TRBV6-5 and J usage is TRBJ1-6; D remains unclear. The V gene's germline CDR1 is MNHEY and CDR2 SVGAGI. V lost 7 bases and J 8 bases, leaving 15 bases between the germline ends. The CDR3 runs 14 residues.

The J gene is TRBJ1-2, the V gene TRBV7-8, with D perhaps matching TRBD1 (5 bases). The CDR3 is 17 amino acids. Germline CDR1 is SGHVS and CDR2 is FQNEAQ. V was cut by 5 bases and J by 0 bases, with 19 bases left in between. Here the CDR3 DNA reads TGTGCCAGCAGCCCTCTAAAGGGGCACATTTCTAACTATGGCTACACCTTC. Amino acids: CASSPLKGHISNYGYTF.

The chain recombines TRBV28 with TRBJ1-4; D might be TRBD1 (5 bases). This CDR3 has 13 residues. Trimming took off 8 bases at V and 5 bases at J, with 12 bases between the two ends. Germline-derived CDR1 and CDR2 are MDHEN and SYDVKM. CDR3 nucleotide sequence: TGTGCCAGCCGTGAGACAGTCAATGAAAAACTGTTTTTT. As protein: CASRETVNEKLFF.

V and J are TRBV29-1 and TRBJ1-2; D ambiguous. Germline V CDR1 and CDR2: SQVTM, ANQGSEA. V was shortened by 2 bases and J by 1 base, with 8 bases between the two germline ends. This CDR3 is 13 amino acids long. Here the CDR3 reads CSVESGFNYGYTF. In DNA form, the CDR3 reads TGCAGCGTTGAATCAGGTTTTAACTATGGCTACACCTTC.